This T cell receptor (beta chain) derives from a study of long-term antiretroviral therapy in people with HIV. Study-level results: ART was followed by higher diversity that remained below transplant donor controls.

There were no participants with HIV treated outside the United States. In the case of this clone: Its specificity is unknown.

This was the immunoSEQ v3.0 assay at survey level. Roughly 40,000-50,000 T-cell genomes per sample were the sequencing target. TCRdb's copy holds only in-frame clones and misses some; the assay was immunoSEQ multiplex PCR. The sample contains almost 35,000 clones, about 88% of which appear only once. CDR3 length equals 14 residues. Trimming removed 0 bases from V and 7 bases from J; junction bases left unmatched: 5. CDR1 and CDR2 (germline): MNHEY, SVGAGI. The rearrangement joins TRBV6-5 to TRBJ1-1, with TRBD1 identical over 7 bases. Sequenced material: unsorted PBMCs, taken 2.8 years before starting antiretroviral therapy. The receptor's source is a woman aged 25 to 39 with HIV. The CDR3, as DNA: TGTGCCAGCAGTTACTCGACAGGGACCTTTGAAGCTTTCTTT. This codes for CASSYSTGTFEAFF.